Listed below are T cell receptor beta chains from one sample, sequenced in a study of blood T cell repertoires in COVID-19. Clones were read by immunoSEQ multiplex PCR, and TCRdb kept only the in-frame ones, dropping some. Of 35,000 to 45,000 clones listed, about 88% are singletons. The sample comprised peripheral blood. The receptors were sampled from a man between 65 and 79 years old with active COVID-19. The CDR3 runs from the conserved cysteine through the conserved F or W. A D gene is named only where the DNA matches it firmly. Size tells how often a clone was seen (once, few, many) or the class of an expanded clone, and some rows leave it out.

J,V,size,D,DNA,CDR3
TRBJ1-2,TRBV6-5,.,.,TGTGCCAGCAGTTATCACATTCCTGCCCCTAACTATGGCTACACCTTC,CASSYHIPAPNYGYTF
TRBJ1-6,TRBV6-6,.,.,TGTGCCAGCAGTCCAGACCCCCCGGACAGTTCAAATTCACCCCTCCACTTT,CASSPDPPDSSNSPLHF
TRBJ1-5,TRBV24-1,.,.,TGTGCCACCAGTGTCCAGGGCAATCAGCCCCAGCATTTT,CATSVQGNQPQHF
TRBJ2-5,TRBV2,.,.,TGTGCCAGCAGTGAGGTAGCAACAGGGAGAAAAGAGACCCAGTACTTC,CASSEVATGRKETQYF
TRBJ2-7,TRBV29-1,.,.,TGCAGCGTTTTACGAGATAAGCAGTACTTC,CSVLRDKQYF
TRBJ2-7,TRBV19,.,.,TGTGCCAGTAGCATGGGCAGGGGCTCAGACGAGCAGTACTTC,CASSMGRGSDEQYF
TRBJ2-3,TRBV9,.,.,TGTGCCAGCAGCGTGGTAGGAGCCCTGCAAAATACGCAGTATTTT,CASSVVGALQNTQYF
TRBJ1-5,TRBV15,few,.,TGTGCCACCAGCAGAGATCAGAATCAGCCCCAGCATTTT,CATSRDQNQPQHF
TRBJ2-5,TRBV7-7,.,TRBD2,TGTGCTAGCAGCCGCCGCGGGAGGGGAGAGACCCAGTACTTC,CASSRRGRGETQYF
TRBJ2-7,TRBV28,.,.,TGTGCCAGCAGGCGATTTCTAGGCGGGATCGGTGAGCAGTACTTC,CASRRFLGGIGEQYF
TRBJ2-5,TRBV20-1,.,TRBD2,TGCAGTGCTAGTCAGCGGGGTGGAGAGACCCAGTACTTC,CSASQRGGETQYF
TRBJ1-1,TRBV4-3,few,.,TGCGCCAGCAGCCAAGGATTAGGAGGTGTGAACACTGAAGCTTTCTTT,CASSQGLGGVNTEAFF
TRBJ2-7,TRBV24-1,.,.,TGTGCCACGACCGGGACGGGGGATTGGGAGCAGTACTTC,CATTGTGDWEQYF
TRBJ2-1,TRBV6-2/TRBV6-3,.,.,TGTGCCAGCAGTTACTCGGGGTGGGAGAGCTCCTACAATGAGCAGTTCTTC,CASSYSGWESSYNEQFF
TRBJ2-7,TRBV7-2,.,TRBD1,TGTGCCAGCAGCTCACAGACAGGGAGTACCTACGAGCAGTACTTC,CASSSQTGSTYEQYF
TRBJ2-7,TRBV7-8,.,TRBD1,TGTGCCAGCAGGGCGCAGGGGGCGAATACCTACGAGCAGTACTTC,CASRAQGANTYEQYF
TRBJ1-5,TRBV6-5,.,TRBD1,TGTGCCAGCAGTTCAGACAGGGGGGGAGGGCAGCCCCAGCATTTT,CASSSDRGGGQPQHF
TRBJ2-7,TRBV13,.,.,TGTGCCAGCAGCTTCTCAAGCTTTGGTTCCGAGCAGTACTTC,CASSFSSFGSEQYF
TRBJ2-1,TRBV7-2,.,TRBD2,TGTGCCAGCAGCTTCCCCGGGACTAACAATGAGCAGTTCTTC,CASSFPGTNNEQFF
TRBJ1-5,TRBV27,.,TRBD1,TGTGCCAGCAGTCCACTGGACAGGGGGAGCAATCAGCCCCAGCATTTT,CASSPLDRGSNQPQHF
TRBJ2-2,TRBV4-3,.,TRBD2,TGCGCCAGCAGCCAAGACCCTAGCGGAGATGGTGGGGAGCTGTTTTTT,CASSQDPSGDGGELFF
TRBJ1-2,TRBV3-1/TRBV3-2,.,.,TGTGCCAGCAGCCAAGAGTGGACAGTTTATGGCTACACCTTC,CASSQEWTVYGYTF
TRBJ1-3,TRBV28,.,.,TGTGCCAGCAGCCAAAGACTCCCCTCTGGAAACACCATATATTTT,CASSQRLPSGNTIYF
TRBJ2-3,TRBV5-1,.,.,TGCGCCAGCATAAGTGGCCATACGCAGTATTTT,CASISGHTQYF
TRBJ2-1,TRBV19,.,.,TGTGCCAGTAGACAGGGAATCGGTTGGAATGAGCAGTTCTTC,CASRQGIGWNEQFF
TRBJ2-5,TRBV19,.,TRBD1,TGTGCCAGTAGTATTGGGACAGTCTTCAAGGGGACCCAGTACTTC,CASSIGTVFKGTQYF
TRBJ2-2,TRBV28,.,TRBD2,TGTGCCAGCAGTTTCCGAGGACTAGCGGGGGCCTCTTACACCGGGGAGCTGTTTTTT,CASSFRGLAGASYTGELFF
TRBJ1-1,TRBV19,.,.,TGTGCCAGTAGTATTCCGACCTCGGGGGGGACTGAAGCTTTCTTT,CASSIPTSGGTEAFF
TRBJ2-6,TRBV19,.,.,TGTGCCAGTAGTTCGTTTATGACAAGTCGGGCCAACGTCCTGACTTTC,CASSSFMTSRANVLTF
TRBJ2-7,TRBV5-5,.,TRBD1,TGTGCCAGCAGCCCTGTTACCGGGACAGAGCGCTACGAGCAGTACTTC,CASSPVTGTERYEQYF
TRBJ2-3,TRBV24-1,.,.,TGTGCCACCAGTGATTCAGGGGGGAGCACAGATACGCAGTATTTT,CATSDSGGSTDTQYF
TRBJ2-2,TRBV5-1,.,.,TGCGCCAGCAGCCACAGGTCGGTCACCGGGGAGCTGTTTTTT,CASSHRSVTGELFF
TRBJ2-6,TRBV19,few,.,TGTGCCAGTAGTATAAGAGATATTGGGGCCAACGTCCTGACTTTC,CASSIRDIGANVLTF
TRBJ2-1,TRBV19,few,TRBD2,TGTGCCTGCCGACTAGCGGGATTAGGCGATGAGCAGTTCTTC,CACRLAGLGDEQFF
TRBJ1-4,TRBV10-3,.,.,TGTGCCATCAGTGAACGAGGGGGTGAAAAACTGTTTTTT,CAISERGGEKLFF
TRBJ1-2,TRBV5-5,.,.,TGTGCCAGCGGATCGGGTAGAGCGATCTATGGCTACACCTTC,CASGSGRAIYGYTF
TRBJ2-1,TRBV18,once,TRBD1,TGTGCCAGCTCGCCCGGGACAGGGAACAATGAGCAGTTCTTC,CASSPGTGNNEQFF
TRBJ1-2,TRBV13,.,TRBD1,TGTGCCAGCAGCCTCGGACAGGGAGCGAGAGGCTACACCTTC,CASSLGQGARGYTF
TRBJ2-3,TRBV7-9,.,TRBD2,TGTGCCAGCAGTCCCGGACTAGCGGGGATCACAGATACGCAGTATTTT,CASSPGLAGITDTQYF
TRBJ2-5,TRBV5-4,.,TRBD2,TGTGCCAGCAGCTTCCGAGTTACTAGCGGGGGGGCCGTGGAGACCCAGTACTTC,CASSFRVTSGGAVETQYF
TRBJ1-2,TRBV6-2/TRBV6-3,.,.,TGTGCCAGCAGTTACTCGAGCAGGGATGGCTACACCTTC,CASSYSSRDGYTF
TRBJ1-3,TRBV30,few,.,TGTGCCTGGAGAAGGGGTGGAAACACCATATATTTT,CAWRRGGNTIYF
TRBJ2-1,TRBV7-9,.,TRBD2,TGTGCCAGCAGCCTTATGGGACTAGCGGGGAATGAGCAGTTCTTC,CASSLMGLAGNEQFF
TRBJ2-3,TRBV12-5,.,TRBD1,TGTGCTAGTGGTTTGTCGACAGGGTCGGCGGATACGCAGTATTTT,CASGLSTGSADTQYF
TRBJ1-1,TRBV19,.,TRBD1,TGTGCCAGCCATTCGGACAGGACGAACACTGAAGCTTTCTTT,CASHSDRTNTEAFF
TRBJ1-2,TRBV28,.,.,TGTGCCAGCACCGATGACAGGACCTATGGCTACACCTTC,CASTDDRTYGYTF
TRBJ1-2,TRBV6-5,.,TRBD1,TGTGCCAGCAGTTACTCGCAGGGGGCGGGTGGCTACACCTTC,CASSYSQGAGGYTF
TRBJ2-3,TRBV11-3,.,TRBD1,TGTGCCAGCAGCTTAAGCACAGGGGCTACAGATACGCAGTATTTT,CASSLSTGATDTQYF
TRBJ1-4,TRBV6-5,.,.,TGTGCCAGGGGGGAAGGGGGAACAACTAATGAAAAACTGTTTTTT,CARGEGGTTNEKLFF
TRBJ2-7,TRBV11-2,.,TRBD1,TGTGCCAGCAGCTTACTAGACAGGGGCGTATACGAGCAGTACTTC,CASSLLDRGVYEQYF
TRBJ2-7,TRBV10-3,.,TRBD1,TGTGCCATCAGTGAGTCTGCGACAGGGGGCGAGCAGTACTTC,CAISESATGGEQYF
TRBJ1-6,TRBV28,.,.,TGTGCCAGCAGTTTTGCGGGGGGCAGACGCCGCTCACCCCTCCACTTT,CASSFAGGRRRSPLHF
TRBJ1-1,TRBV7-9,once,TRBD1,TGTGCCAGCAGCTTAGCGGGACAGATGAACACTGAAGCTTTCTTT,CASSLAGQMNTEAFF